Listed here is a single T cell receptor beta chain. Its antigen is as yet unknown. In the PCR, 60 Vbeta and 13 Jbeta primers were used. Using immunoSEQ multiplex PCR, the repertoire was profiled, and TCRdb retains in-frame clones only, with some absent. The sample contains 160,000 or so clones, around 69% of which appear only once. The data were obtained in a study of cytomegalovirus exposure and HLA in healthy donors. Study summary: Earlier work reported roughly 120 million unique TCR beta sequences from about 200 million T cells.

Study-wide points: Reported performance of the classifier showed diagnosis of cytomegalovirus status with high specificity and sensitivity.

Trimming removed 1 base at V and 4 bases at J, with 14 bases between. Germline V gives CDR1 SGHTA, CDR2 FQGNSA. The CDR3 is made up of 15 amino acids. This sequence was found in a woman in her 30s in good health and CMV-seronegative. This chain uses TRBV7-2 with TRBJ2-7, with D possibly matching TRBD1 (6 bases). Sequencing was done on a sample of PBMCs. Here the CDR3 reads CASSLESGAGYEQYF. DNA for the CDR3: TGTGCCAGCAGCTTAGAATCAGGGGCCGGGTACGAGCAGTACTTC. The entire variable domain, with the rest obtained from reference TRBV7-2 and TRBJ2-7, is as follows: GAGVSQSPSNKVTEKGKDVELRCDPISGHTALYWYRQSLGQGLEFLIYFQGNSAPDKSGLPSDRFSAERTGGSVSTLTIQRTQQEDSAVYLCASSLESGAGYEQYFGPGTRLTVT.